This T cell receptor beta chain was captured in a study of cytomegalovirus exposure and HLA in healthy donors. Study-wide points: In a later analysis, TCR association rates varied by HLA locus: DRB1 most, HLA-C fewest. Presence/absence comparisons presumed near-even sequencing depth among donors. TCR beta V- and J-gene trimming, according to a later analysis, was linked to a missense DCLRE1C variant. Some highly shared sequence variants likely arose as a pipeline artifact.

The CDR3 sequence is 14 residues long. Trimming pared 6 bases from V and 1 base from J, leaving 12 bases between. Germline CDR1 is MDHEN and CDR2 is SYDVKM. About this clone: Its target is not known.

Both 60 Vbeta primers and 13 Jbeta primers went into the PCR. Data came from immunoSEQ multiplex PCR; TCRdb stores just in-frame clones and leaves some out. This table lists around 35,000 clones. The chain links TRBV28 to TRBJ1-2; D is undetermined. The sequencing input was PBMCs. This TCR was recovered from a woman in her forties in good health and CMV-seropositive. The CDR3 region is CASSPEGGNYGYTF. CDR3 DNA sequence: TGTGCCAGCAGCCCCGAGGGAGGTAACTATGGCTACACCTTC.